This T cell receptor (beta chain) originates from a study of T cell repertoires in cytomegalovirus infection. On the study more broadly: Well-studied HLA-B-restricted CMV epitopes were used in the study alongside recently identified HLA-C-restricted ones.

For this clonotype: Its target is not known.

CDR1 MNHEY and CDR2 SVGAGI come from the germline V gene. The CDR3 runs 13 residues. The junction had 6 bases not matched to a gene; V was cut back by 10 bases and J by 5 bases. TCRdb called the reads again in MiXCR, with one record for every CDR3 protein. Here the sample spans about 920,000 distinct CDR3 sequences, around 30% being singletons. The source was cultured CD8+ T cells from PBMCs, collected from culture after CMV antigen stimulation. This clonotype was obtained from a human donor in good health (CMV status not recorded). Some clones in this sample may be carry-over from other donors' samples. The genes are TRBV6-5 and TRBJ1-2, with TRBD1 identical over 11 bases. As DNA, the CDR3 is TGTGCCACCGCCGGGACAGGGGGGTATGGCTACACCTTC. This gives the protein CATAGTGGYGYTF.